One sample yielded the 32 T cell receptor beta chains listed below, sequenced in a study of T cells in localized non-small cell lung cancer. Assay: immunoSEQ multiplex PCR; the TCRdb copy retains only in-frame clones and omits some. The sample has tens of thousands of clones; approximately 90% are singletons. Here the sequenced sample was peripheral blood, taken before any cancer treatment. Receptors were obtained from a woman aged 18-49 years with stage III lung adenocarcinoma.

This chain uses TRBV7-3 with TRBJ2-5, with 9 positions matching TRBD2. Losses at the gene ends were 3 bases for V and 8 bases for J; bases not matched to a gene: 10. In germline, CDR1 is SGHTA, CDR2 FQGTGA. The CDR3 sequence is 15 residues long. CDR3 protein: CASSLGSGGPRTQYF. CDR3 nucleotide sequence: TGTGCCAGCAGCTTGGGTAGCGGGGGCCCGCGAACCCAGTACTTC.

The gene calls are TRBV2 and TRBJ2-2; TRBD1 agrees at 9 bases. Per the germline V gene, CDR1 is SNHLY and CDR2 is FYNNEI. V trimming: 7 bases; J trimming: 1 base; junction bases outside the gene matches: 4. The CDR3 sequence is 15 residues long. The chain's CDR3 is CASKGTGLNTGELFF. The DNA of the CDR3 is TGTGCCAGCAAGGGGACAGGGCTGAACACCGGGGAGCTGTTTTTT.

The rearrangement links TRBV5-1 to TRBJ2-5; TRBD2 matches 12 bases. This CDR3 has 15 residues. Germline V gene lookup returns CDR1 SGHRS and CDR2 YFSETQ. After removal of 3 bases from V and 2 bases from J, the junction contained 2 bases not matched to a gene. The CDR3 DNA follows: TGCGCCAGCAGCTATGGACTAGCGGGGCAAGAGACCCAGTACTTC. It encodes CASSYGLAGQETQYF.

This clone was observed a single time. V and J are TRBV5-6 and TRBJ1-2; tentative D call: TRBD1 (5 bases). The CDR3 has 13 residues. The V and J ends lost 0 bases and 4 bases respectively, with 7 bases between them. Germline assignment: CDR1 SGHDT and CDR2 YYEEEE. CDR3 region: CASSLAGSYGYTF. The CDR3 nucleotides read TGTGCCAGCAGCTTGGCAGGGTCCTATGGCTACACCTTC.

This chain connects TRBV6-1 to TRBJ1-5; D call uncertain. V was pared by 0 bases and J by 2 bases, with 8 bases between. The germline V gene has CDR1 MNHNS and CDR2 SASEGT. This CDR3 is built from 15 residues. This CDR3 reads CASSEAPTGNQPQHF. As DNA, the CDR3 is TGTGCCAGCAGTGAAGCGCCGACCGGCAATCAGCCCCAGCATTTT.

This chain's CDR3 is CASLLLQLHSGELFF. The CDR3 DNA is TGTGCCAGCCTACTACTTCAGCTACACTCCGGGGAGCTGTTTTTT. This sequence joins TRBV2 and TRBJ2-2, with D unresolved. CDR3 size: 15 residues. V shed 8 bases and J shed 6 bases, with 19 bases lying between them. CDR1 SNHLY and CDR2 FYNNEI come from the germline V gene. Drawing the rest from reference TRBV2 and TRBJ2-2, the complete variable domain is EPEVTQTPSHQVTQMGQEVILRCVPISNHLYFYWYRQILGQKVEFLVSFYNNEISEKSEIFDDQFSVERPDGSNFTLKIRSTKLEDSAMYFCASLLLQLHSGELFFGEGSRLTVL.

CDR3: CASSQDPGGYQPQHF. Here the CDR3 DNA reads TGCGCCAGCAGCCAAGATCCCGGGGGCTATCAGCCCCAGCATTTT. The V and J genes are TRBV4-1 and TRBJ1-5, with D possibly matching TRBD1 (6 bases). Between the trimmed V and J ends, which lost 0 bases and 5 bases, there was a span of 11 bases. Germline CDR1 and CDR2: MGHRA and YSYEKL. The CDR3 sequence is 15 residues long.

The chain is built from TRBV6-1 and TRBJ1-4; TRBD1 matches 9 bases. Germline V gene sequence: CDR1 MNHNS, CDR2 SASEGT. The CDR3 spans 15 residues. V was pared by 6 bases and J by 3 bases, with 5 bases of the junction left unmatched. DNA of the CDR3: TGTGCCAGCAGGGTTACAGGGGGCTCTAATGAAAAACTGTTTTTT. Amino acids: CASRVTGGSNEKLFF.

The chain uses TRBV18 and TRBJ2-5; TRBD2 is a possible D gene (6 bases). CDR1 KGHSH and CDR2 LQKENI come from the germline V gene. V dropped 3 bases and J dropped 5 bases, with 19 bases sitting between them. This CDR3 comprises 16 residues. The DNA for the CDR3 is TGTGCCAGCTCACCGTCCGGGACTCACCGACTGGAGACCCAGTACTTC. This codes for CASSPSGTHRLETQYF.

The CDR3 reads CASSYGGSVNTEAFF. In DNA, the CDR3 is TGTGCCAGCAGTTACGGGGGCTCGGTGAACACTGAAGCTTTCTTT. This sequence joins TRBV6-5 and TRBJ1-1, with TRBD1 as a possible D gene (6 bases). The CDR3 covers 15 residues. Germline V lookup: CDR1 MNHEY, CDR2 SVGAGI. V lost 2 bases and J lost 0, with 10 bases in between.

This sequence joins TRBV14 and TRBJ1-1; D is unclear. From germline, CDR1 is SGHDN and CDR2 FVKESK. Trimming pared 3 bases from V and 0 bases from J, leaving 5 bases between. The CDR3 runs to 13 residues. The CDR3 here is CASSHLMNTEAFF. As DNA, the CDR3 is TGTGCCAGCAGCCACCTTATGAACACTGAAGCTTTCTTT.

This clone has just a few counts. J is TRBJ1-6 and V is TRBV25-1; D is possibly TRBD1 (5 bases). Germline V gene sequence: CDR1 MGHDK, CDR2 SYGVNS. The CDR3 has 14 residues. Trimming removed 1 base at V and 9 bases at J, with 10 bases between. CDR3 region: CASSESGGSSPLHF. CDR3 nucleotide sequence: TGTGCCAGCAGTGAATCGGGGGGGAGTTCACCCCTCCACTTT.

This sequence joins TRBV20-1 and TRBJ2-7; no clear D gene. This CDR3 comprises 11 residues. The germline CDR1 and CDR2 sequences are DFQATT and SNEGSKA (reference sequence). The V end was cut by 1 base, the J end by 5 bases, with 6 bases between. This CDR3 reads CSARVWDEQYF. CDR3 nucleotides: TGCAGTGCTAGAGTTTGGGACGAGCAGTACTTC.

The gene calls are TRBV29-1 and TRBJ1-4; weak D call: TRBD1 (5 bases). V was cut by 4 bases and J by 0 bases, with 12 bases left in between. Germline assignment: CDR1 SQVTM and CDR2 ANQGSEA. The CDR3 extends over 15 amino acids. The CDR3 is CSVGGPTATNEKLFF. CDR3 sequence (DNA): TGCAGCGTTGGAGGACCGACAGCAACTAATGAAAAACTGTTTTTT.

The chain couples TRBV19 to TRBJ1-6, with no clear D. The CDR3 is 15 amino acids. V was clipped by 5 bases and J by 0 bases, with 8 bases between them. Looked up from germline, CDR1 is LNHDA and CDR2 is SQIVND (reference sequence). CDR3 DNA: TGTGCCAGTAGTTGGCAGAGCTCCTATAATTCACCCCTCCACTTT. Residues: CASSWQSSYNSPLHF.

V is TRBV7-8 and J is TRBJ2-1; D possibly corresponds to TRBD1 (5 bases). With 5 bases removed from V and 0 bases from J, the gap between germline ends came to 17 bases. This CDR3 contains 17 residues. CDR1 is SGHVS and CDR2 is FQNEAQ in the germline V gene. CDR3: CASSPLWAGYSYNEQFF. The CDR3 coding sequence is TGTGCCAGCAGCCCCCTGTGGGCAGGGTACTCCTACAATGAGCAGTTCTTC. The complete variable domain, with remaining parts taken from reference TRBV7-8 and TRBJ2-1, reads GAGVSQSPRYKVAKRGQDVALRCDPISGHVSLFWYQQALGQGPEFLTYFQNEAQLDKSGLPSDRFFAERPEGSVSTLKIQRTQQEDSAVYLCASSPLWAGYSYNEQFFGPGTRLTVL.

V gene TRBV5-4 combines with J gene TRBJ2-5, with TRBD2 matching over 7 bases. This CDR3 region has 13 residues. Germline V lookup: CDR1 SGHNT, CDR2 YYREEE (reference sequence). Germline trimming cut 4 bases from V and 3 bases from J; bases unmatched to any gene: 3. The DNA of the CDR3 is TGTGCCAGCAGCAAGCGGGGCGAAGAGACCCAGTACTTC. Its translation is CASSKRGEETQYF.

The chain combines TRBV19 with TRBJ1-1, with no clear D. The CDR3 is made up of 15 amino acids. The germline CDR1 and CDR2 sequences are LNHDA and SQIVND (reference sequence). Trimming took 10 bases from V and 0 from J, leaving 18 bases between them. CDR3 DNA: TGTGCCACTTCCCCGACACCCGGGGTGAACACTGAAGCTTTCTTT. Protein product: CATSPTPGVNTEAFF.

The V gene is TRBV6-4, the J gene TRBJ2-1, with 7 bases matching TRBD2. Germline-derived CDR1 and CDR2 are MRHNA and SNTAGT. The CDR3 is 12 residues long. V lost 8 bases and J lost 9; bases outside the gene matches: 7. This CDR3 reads CASGITGGEQFF. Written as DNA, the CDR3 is TGTGCCAGCGGCATAACGGGGGGTGAGCAGTTCTTC.

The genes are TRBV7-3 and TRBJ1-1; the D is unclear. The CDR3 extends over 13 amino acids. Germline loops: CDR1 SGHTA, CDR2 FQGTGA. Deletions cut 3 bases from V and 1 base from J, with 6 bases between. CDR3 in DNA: TGTGCCAGCAGCTTCTTTGGGAACACTGAAGCTTTCTTT. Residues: CASSFFGNTEAFF.

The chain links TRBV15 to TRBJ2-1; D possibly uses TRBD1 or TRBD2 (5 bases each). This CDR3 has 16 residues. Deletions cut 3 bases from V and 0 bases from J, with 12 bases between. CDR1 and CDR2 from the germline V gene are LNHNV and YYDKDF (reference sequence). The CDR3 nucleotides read TGTGCCACCAGCAGGGGGGTAACAAACTCCTACAATGAGCAGTTCTTC. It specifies CATSRGVTNSYNEQFF.

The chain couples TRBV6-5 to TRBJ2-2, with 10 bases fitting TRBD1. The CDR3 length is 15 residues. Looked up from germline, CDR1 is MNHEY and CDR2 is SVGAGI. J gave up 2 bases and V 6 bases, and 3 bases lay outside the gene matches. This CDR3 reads CASRRTGGNTGELFF. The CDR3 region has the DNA TGTGCCAGCAGAAGGACAGGGGGAAACACCGGGGAGCTGTTTTTT.

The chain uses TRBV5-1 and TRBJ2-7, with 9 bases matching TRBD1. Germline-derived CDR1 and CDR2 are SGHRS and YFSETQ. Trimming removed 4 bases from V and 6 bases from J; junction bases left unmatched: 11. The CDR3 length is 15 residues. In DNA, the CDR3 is TGCGCCAGCAGCAAGCCGGGACAGGGAGGTTTCGAGCAGTACTTC. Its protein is CASSKPGQGGFEQYF.

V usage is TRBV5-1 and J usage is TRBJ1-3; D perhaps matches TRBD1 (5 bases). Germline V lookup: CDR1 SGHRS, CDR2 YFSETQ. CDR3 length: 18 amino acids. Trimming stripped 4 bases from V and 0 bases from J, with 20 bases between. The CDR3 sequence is CASSRGRGPGHSGNTIYF. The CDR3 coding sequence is TGCGCCAGCAGCCGCGGCCGGGGCCCCGGGCACTCTGGAAACACCATATATTTT. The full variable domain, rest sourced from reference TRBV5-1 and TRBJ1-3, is KAGVTQTPRYLIKTRGQQVTLSCSPISGHRSVSWYQQTPGQGLQFLFEYFSETQRNKGNFPGRFSGRQFSNSRSEMNVSTLELGDSALYLCASSRGRGPGHSGNTIYFGEGSWLTVV.

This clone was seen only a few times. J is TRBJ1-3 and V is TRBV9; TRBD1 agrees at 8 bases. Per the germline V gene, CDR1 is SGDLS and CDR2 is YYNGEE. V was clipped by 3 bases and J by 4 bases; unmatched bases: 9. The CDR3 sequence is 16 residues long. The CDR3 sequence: CASSARTGREGNTIYF. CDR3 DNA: TGTGCCAGCAGCGCCAGGACAGGGAGGGAAGGAAACACCATATATTTT.

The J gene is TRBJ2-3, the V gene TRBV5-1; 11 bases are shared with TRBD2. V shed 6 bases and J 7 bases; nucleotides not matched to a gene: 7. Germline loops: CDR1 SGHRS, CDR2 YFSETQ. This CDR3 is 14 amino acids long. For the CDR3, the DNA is TGCGCCAGCAACAACGGGACTAGCGGACATACGCAGTATTTT. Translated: CASNNGTSGHTQYF.

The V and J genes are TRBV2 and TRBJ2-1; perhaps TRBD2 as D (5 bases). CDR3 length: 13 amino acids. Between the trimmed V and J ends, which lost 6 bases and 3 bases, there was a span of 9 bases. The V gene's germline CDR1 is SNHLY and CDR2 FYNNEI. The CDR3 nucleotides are TGTGCCAGCAGACGGGAACACTACAATGAGCAGTTCTTC. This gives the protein CASRREHYNEQFF.

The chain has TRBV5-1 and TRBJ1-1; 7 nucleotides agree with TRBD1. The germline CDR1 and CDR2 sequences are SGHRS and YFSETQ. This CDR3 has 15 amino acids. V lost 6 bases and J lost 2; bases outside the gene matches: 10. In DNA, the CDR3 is TGCGCCAGCACCGGGCCCGGGACAGCCAACACTGAAGCTTTCTTT. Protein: CASTGPGTANTEAFF.

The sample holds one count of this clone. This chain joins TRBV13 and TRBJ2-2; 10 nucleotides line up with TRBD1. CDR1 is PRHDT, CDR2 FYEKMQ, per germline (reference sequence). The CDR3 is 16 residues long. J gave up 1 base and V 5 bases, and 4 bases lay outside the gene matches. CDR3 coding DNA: TGTGCCAGCAGCCTAAGGGACAGGGGGAACACCGGGGAGCTGTTTTTT. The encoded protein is CASSLRDRGNTGELFF.

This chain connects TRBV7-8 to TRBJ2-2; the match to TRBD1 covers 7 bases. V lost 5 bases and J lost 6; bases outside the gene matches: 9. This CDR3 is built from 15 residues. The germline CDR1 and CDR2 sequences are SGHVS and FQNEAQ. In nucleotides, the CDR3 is TGTGCCAGCAGCGCCGCCCAGGGGGTGTCCGGGGAGCTGTTTTTT. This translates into CASSAAQGVSGELFF.

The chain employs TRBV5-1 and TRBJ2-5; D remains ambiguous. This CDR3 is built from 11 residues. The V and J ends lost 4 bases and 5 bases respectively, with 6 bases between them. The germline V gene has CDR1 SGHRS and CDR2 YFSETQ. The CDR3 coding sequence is TGCGCCAGCAGCGTCGGGGAGACCCAGTACTTC. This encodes CASSVGETQYF.

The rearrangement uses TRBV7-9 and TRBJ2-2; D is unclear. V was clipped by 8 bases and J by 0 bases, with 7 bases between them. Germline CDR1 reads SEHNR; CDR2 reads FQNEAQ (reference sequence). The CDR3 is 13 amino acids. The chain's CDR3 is CASRAANTGELFF. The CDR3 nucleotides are TGTGCCAGCCGGGCAGCGAACACCGGGGAGCTGTTTTTT.